This TCR beta chain was identified in a study of CD8+CD57+ T cells in acquired aplastic anemia. Germline CDR1 and CDR2: LNHDA and SQIVND (reference sequence). This CDR3 has 15 amino acids. Before being chosen for sequencing, patients had shown CD8+CD57+ cell expansion by flow cytometry. TCR beta VDJ and CDR3 profiling used genomic DNA as template. TCRdb re-called the reads through MiXCR, storing one row per CDR3 protein. This table holds some 98,000 distinct CDR3 sequences, around 70% found once. This clonotype was recorded at least ten times. Sequencing input: sorted CD4+, CD8+, or CD8+CD57+ T cells (not recorded which) from PBMCs. The chain combines TRBV19 with TRBJ1-2; 8 bases fit TRBD1. The TCR sequence derives from a human donor with aplastic anemia. Written as DNA, the CDR3 is TGTGCTACGGAGGGACAGGATAAAACTAACTATGGCTACACCTTC. Amino acid sequence: CATEGQDKTNYGYTF.